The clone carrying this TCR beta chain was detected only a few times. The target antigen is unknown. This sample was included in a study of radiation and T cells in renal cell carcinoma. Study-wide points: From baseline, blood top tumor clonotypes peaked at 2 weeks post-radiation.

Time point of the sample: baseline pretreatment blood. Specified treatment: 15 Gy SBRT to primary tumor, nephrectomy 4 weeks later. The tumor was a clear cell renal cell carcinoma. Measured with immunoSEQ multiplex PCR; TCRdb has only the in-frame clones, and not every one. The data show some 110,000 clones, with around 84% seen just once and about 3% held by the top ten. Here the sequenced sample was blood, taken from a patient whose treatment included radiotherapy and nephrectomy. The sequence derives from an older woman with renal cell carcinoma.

Here the CDR3 DNA reads TGCAGTGTTCAAGGTTATGGCTACACCTTC. Protein: CSVQGYGYTF. The chain couples TRBV20-1 to TRBJ1-2; D call uncertain. The V end was cut by 7 bases, the J end by 5 bases, with 8 bases between. The CDR3 is 10 amino acids. Germline V gene lookup returns CDR1 DFQATT and CDR2 SNEGSKA (reference sequence).